This TCR beta chain was observed in a study of blood T cell repertoires in COVID-19. Study at large: Samples taken during acute and convalescent COVID-19 were collected in the United States, Italy and Spain.

In the authors' methods: Using reference gene primer amplification, nucleated cell counts were estimated. Repertoires were generated with immunoSEQ multiplex PCR, while TCRdb's copy carries only in-frame clones and drops some. V and J calls and clone size are those listed in that table; D and trimming were worked out from the DNA. The sample contains hundreds of thousands of clones, about 84% of which appear only once. Recruited during active infection, patients (from Seattle) were subsequently followed longitudinally. The CDR3 length is 13 residues. J lost 7 bases, V lost 6 bases, and 7 bases had no gene match. CDR1 is LNHDA and CDR2 is SQIVND in the germline V gene (reference sequence).

Sequences were obtained from peripheral blood. The TCR originated in a woman of 80 years or more with COVID-19, enrolled during active disease. The rearrangement joins TRBV19 to TRBJ1-2; TRBD1 matches at 8 bases. CDR3 protein: CASRHPTGVGYTF. Written as DNA, the CDR3 is TGTGCCAGTAGACACCCGACAGGGGTTGGCTACACCTTC. Full variable domain (rest looked up from reference TRBV19 and TRBJ1-2): DGGITQSPKYLFRKEGQNVTLSCEQNLNHDAMYWYRQDPGQGLRLIYYSQIVNDFQKGDIAEGYSVSREKKESFPLTVTSAQKNPTAFYLCASRHPTGVGYTFGSGTRLTVV.